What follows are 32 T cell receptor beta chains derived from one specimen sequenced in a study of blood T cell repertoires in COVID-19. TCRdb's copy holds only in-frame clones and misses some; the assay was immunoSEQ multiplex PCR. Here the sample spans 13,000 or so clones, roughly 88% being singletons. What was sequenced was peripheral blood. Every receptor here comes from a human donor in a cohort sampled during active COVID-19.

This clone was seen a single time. In nucleotides, the CDR3 is TGTGCCAGCAGCCCCGCACAGGGTACGTACGAGCAGTACTTC. This gives the protein CASSPAQGTYEQYF. The rearrangement links TRBV9 to TRBJ2-7; D is perhaps TRBD1 (6 bases). Germline lookup yields CDR1 SGDLS and CDR2 YYNGEE. The V and J ends lost 4 bases and 4 bases respectively, with 15 bases between them. The CDR3 has 14 amino acids.

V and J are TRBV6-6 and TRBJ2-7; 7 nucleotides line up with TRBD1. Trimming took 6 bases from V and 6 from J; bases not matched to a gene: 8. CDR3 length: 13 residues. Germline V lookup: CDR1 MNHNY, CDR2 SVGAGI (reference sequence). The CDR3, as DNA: TGTGCCAGCAGCCCGACAGGGCCCTCCGAGCAGTACTTC. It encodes CASSPTGPSEQYF.

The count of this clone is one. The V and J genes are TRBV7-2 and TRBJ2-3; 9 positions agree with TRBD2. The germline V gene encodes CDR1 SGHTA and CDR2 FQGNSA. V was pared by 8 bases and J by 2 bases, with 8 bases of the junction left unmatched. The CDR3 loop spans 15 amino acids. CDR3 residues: CASGKRGAYTDTQYF. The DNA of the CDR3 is TGTGCCAGCGGAAAGCGGGGGGCATACACAGATACGCAGTATTTT.

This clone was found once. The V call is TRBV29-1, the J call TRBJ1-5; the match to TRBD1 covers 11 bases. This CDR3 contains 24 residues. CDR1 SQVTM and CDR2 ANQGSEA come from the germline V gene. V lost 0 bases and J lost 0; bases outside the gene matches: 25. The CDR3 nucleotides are TGCAGCGTTGAAGATCGGCGGCCACCTTCCGCGGGACAGGGGGTAAGCCATAGCAATCAGCCCCAGCATTTT. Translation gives CSVEDRRPPSAGQGVSHSNQPQHF.

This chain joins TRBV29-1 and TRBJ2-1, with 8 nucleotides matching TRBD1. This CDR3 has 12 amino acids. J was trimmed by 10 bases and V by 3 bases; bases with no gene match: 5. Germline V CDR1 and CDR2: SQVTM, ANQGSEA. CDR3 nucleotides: TGCAGCGTTGACCCAGGGGGCAAGGAGCAGTTCTTC. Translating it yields CSVDPGGKEQFF.

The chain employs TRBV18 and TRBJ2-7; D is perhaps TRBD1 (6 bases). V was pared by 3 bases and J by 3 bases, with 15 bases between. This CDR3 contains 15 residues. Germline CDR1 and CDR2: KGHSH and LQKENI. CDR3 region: CASSPSLDSHYEQYF. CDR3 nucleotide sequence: TGTGCCAGCTCACCTTCCCTGGACAGTCACTACGAGCAGTACTTC.

The CDR3 region is CARMSGTGFSYEQYF. CDR3 DNA sequence: TGTGCCAGGATGTCCGGGACAGGGTTCTCCTACGAGCAGTACTTC. The J gene is TRBJ2-7, the V gene TRBV7-7, with 9 bases identical to TRBD1. Germline assignment: CDR1 SSHAT and CDR2 FNYEAQ (reference sequence). J lost 0 bases, V lost 9 bases, and 9 bases had no gene match. There are 15 residues in the CDR3.

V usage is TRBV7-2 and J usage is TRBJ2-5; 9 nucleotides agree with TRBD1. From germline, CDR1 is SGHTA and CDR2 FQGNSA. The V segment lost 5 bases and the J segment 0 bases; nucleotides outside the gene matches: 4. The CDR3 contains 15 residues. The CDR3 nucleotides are TGTGCCAGCAGCACTACAGGGGGCCACCAAGAGACCCAGTACTTC. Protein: CASSTTGGHQETQYF. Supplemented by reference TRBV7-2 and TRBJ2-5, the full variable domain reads GAGVSQSPSNKVTEKGKDVELRCDPISGHTALYWYRQSLGQGLEFLIYFQGNSAPDKSGLPSDRFSAERTGGSVSTLTIQRTQQEDSAVYLCASSTTGGHQETQYFGPGTRLLVL.

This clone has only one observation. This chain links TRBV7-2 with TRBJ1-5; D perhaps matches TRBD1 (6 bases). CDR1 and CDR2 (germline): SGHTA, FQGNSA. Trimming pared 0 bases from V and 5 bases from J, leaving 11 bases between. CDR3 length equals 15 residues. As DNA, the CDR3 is TGTGCCAGCAGCTTAGCTTGGACAGCTCATCAGCCCCAGCATTTT. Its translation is CASSLAWTAHQPQHF. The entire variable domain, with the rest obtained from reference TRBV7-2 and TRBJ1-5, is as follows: GAGVSQSPSNKVTEKGKDVELRCDPISGHTALYWYRQSLGQGLEFLIYFQGNSAPDKSGLPSDRFSAERTGGSVSTLTIQRTQQEDSAVYLCASSLAWTAHQPQHFGDGTRLSIL.

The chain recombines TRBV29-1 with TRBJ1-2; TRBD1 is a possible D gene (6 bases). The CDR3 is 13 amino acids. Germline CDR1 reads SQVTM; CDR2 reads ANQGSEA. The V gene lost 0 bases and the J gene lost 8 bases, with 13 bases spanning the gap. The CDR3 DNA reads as TGCAGCGTTGAAGAAAGGGGGAGAGGGGGCTACACCTTC. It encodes CSVEERGRGGYTF.

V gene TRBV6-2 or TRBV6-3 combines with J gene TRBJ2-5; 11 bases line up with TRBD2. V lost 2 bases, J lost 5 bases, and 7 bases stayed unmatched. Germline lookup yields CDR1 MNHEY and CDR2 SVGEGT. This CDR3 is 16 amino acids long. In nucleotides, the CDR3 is TGTGCCAGCAGTTACCTCCGACTAGCGGGGCGGGAGACCCAGTACTTC. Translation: CASSYLRLAGRETQYF.

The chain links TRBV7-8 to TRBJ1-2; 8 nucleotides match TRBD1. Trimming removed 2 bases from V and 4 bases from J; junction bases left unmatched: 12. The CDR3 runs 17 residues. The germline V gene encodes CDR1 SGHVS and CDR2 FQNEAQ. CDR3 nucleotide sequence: TGTGCCAGCAGCTTAAGGGACAGGCCTCAGGGGGGCTATGGCTACACCTTC. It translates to CASSLRDRPQGGYGYTF. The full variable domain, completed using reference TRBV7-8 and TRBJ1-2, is GAGVSQSPRYKVAKRGQDVALRCDPISGHVSLFWYQQALGQGPEFLTYFQNEAQLDKSGLPSDRFFAERPEGSVSTLKIQRTQQEDSAVYLCASSLRDRPQGGYGYTFGSGTRLTVV.

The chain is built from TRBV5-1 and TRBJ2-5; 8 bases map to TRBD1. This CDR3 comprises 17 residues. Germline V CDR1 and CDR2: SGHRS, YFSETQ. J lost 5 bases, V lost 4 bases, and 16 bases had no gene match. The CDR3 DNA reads TGCGCCAGCAGCACCGGGACAGGTACAATACTGGAGGAGACCCAGTACTTC. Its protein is CASSTGTGTILEETQYF.

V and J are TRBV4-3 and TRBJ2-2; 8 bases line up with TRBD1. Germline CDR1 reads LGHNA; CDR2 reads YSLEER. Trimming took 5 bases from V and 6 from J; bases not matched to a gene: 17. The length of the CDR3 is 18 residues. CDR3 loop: CASSLDPGGQLPSGELFF. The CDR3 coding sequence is TGCGCCAGCAGCTTAGACCCAGGGGGCCAACTCCCTTCCGGGGAGCTGTTTTTT.

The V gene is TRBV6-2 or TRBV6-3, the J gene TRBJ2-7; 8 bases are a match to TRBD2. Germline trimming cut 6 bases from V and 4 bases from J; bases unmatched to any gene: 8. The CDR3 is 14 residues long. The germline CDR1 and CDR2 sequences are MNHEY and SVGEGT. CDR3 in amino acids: CASSPGGAIYEQYF. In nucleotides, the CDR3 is TGTGCCAGCAGCCCCGGGGGGGCTATTTACGAGCAGTACTTC.

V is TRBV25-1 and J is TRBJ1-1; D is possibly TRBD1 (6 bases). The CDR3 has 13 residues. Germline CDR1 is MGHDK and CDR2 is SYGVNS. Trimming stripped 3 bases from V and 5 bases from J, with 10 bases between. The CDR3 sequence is CASSEGARTEAFF. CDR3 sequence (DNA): TGTGCCAGCAGTGAGGGGGCACGGACTGAAGCTTTCTTT.

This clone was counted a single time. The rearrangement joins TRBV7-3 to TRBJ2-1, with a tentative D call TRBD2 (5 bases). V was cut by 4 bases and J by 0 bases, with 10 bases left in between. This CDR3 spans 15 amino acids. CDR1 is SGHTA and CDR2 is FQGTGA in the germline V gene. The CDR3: CASSSLSGSYNEQFF. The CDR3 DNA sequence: TGTGCCAGCAGCTCCTTAAGCGGCTCCTACAATGAGCAGTTCTTC.

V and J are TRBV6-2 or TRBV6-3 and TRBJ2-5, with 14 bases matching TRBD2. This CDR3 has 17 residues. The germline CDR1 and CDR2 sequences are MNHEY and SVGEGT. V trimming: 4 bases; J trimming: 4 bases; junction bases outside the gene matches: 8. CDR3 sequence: CASSSLTSGGARETQYF. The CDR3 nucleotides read TGTGCCAGCAGTTCCCTGACTAGCGGGGGGGCTAGAGAGACCCAGTACTTC.

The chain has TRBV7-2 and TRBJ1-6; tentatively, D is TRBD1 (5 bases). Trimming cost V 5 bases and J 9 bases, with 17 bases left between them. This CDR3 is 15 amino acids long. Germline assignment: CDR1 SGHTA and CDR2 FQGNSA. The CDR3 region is CASSPNDSPGSPLHF. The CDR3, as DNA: TGTGCCAGCAGCCCGAACGACAGCCCAGGTTCACCCCTCCACTTT.

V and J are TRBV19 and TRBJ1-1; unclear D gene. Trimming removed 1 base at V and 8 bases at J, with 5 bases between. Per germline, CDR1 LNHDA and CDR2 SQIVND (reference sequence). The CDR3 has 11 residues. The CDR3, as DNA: TGTGCCAGTAGTATAGGAGGGGAAGCTTTCTTT. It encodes CASSIGGEAFF.

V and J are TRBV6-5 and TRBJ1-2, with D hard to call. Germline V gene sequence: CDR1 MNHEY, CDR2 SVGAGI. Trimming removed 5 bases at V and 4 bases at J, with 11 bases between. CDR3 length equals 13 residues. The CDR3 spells CASSPTWFYGYTF. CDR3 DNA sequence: TGTGCCAGCAGTCCGACTTGGTTCTATGGCTACACCTTC.

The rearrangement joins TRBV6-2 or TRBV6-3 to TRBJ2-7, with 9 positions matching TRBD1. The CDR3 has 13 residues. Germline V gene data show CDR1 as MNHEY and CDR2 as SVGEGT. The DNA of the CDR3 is TGTGCCAGCAGTTACTCGGGGACAGGGCCCATTTCGGTA. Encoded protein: CASSYSGTGPISV.

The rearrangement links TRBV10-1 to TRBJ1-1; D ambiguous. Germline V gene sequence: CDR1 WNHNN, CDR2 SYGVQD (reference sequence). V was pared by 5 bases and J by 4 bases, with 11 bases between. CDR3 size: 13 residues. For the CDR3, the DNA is TGCGCCAGCAGTTTGGACTGGGGCACTGAAGCTTTCTTT. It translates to CASSLDWGTEAFF.

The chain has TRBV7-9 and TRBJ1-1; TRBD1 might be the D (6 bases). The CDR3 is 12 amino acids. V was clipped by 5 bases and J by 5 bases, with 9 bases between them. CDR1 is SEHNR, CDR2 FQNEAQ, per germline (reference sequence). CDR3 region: CASSVTGTEAFF. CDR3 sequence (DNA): TGTGCCAGCAGCGTGACAGGAACTGAAGCTTTCTTT.

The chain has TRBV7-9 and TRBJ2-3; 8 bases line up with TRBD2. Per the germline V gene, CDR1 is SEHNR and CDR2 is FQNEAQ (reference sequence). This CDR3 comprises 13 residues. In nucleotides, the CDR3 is TGTGCAGCCCAAGTCGGGGGGGCCGACACGCAGTATTTT. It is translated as CAAQVGGADTQYF.

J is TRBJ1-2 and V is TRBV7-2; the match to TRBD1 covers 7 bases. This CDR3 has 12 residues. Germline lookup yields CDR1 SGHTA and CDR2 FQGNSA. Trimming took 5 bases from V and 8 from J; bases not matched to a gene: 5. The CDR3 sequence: CASSQLQGGYTF. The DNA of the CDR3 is TGTGCCAGCAGCCAACTACAGGGGGGCTACACCTTC.

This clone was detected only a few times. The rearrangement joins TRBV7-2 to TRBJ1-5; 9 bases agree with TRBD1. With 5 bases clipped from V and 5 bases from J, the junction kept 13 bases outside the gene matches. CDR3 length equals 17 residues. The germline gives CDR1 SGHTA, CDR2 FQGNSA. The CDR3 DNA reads TGTGCCAGCAGCGTGTCCGGGACAGGGATAAGTCATCAGCCCCAGCATTTT. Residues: CASSVSGTGISHQPQHF.

CDR3 nucleotides: TGTGCCTGGACCCTACTAGCGGGGGGACGGACTGAGCAGTTCTTC. Protein product: CAWTLLAGGRTEQFF. The J gene is TRBJ2-1, the V gene TRBV30; 12 nucleotides match TRBD2. Germline lookup yields CDR1 GTSNPN and CDR2 SVGIG (reference sequence). Trimming removed 4 bases from V and 9 bases from J; junction bases left unmatched: 10. The CDR3 runs 15 residues.

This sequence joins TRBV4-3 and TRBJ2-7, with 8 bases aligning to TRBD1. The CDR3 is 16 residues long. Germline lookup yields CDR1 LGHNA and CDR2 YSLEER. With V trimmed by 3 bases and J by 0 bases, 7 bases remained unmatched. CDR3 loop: CASSQDQGAGSYEQYF. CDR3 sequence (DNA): TGCGCCAGCAGCCAGGATCAGGGGGCCGGCTCCTACGAGCAGTACTTC.

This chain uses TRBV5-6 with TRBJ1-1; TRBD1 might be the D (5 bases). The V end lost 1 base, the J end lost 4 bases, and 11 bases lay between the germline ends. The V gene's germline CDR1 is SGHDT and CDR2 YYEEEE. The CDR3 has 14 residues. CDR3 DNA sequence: TGTGCCAGCAGCTTGAGGTTCGACAGCACTGAAGCTTTCTTT. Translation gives CASSLRFDSTEAFF.

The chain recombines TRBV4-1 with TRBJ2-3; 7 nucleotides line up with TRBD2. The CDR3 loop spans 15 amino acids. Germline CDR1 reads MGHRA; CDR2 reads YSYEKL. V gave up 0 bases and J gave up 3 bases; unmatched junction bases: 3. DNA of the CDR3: TGCGCCAGCAGCCAAGAGGGGGGGTGGACAGATACGCAGTATTTT. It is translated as CASSQEGGWTDTQYF.

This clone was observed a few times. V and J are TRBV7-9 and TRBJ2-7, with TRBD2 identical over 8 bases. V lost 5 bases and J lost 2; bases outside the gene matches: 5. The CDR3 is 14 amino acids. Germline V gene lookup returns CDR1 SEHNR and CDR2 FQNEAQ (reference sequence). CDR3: CASSPPGGPYEQYF. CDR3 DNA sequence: TGTGCCAGCAGCCCGCCGGGGGGGCCCTACGAGCAGTACTTC.